This T cell receptor beta chain was sequenced for a study of cytomegalovirus exposure and HLA in healthy donors. Study-level findings and limits: Later, an analysis showed that TCR beta chains associated with HLA were more clonally expanded than others that were equally common. Sequences of the TCR beta chain were said to predict the HLA-A and HLA-B alleles of most subjects accurately.

This CDR3 has 13 residues. The V and J ends lost 6 bases and 3 bases respectively, with 12 bases between them. Germline loops: CDR1 SGHTS, CDR2 YDEGEE. The PCR ran on 60 Vbeta and 13 Jbeta primers. Here immunoSEQ multiplex PCR was the method, and the copy in TCRdb shows in-frame clones only, minus some. The table shows 110,000 or so clones, with around 74% occurring only once. This clone was counted between two and nine times. The antigen remains unidentified. The source material was PBMCs. The receptor was derived from a woman aged 35 to 49 in good health and CMV-seropositive. The V gene is TRBV5-8, the J gene TRBJ2-5, with D tentatively TRBD1 (6 bases). The CDR3 protein is CASNQWTEETQYF. The CDR3 DNA sequence: TGTGCCAGCAACCAATGGACAGAAGAGACCCAGTACTTC. Using reference TRBV5-8 and TRBJ2-5 for the parts outside the CDR3, the full variable domain is EAGVTQSPTHLIKTRGQQATLRCSPISGHTSVYWYQQALGLGLQFLLWYDEGEERNRGNFPPRFSGRQFPNYSSELNVNALELEDSALYLCASNQWTEETQYFGPGTRLLVL.